This T cell receptor beta chain is drawn from a study of neoadjuvant anti-PD-1 for oral cavity cancer. Study conclusions and caveats: Post-nivolumab, blood T cell clonality was significantly elevated in non-responders.

The CDR3 is made up of 13 amino acids. V trimming: 3 bases; J trimming: 8 bases; junction bases outside the gene matches: 3. Germline V gives CDR1 KGHSH, CDR2 LQKENI. The assay was immunoSEQ multiplex PCR, and TCRdb's table has in-frame clones only and misses some. The sample records about 14,000 clones, 66% being singletons. In the case of this clone: Antigen unknown.

The chain links TRBV18 to TRBJ2-1, with 8 bases identical to TRBD1. This specimen consisted of PBMCs, obtained before nivolumab (anti-PD-1) treatment. The origin of this receptor is a person between 40 and 85 years old with oral cavity squamous cell carcinoma. CDR3 nucleotide sequence: TGTGCCAGCTCACCCCCGACAGGGGATGAGCAGTTCTTC. This sequence encodes CASSPPTGDEQFF. Full variable domain (outside the CDR3, taken from reference TRBV18 and TRBJ2-1): NAGVMQNPRHLVRRRGQEARLRCSPMKGHSHVYWYRQLPEEGLKFMVYLQKENIIDESGMPKERFSAEFPKEGPSILRIQQVVRGDSAAYFCASSPPTGDEQFFGPGTRLTVL.